The present T cell receptor (beta chain) was sequenced within a study of beta chain features in type 1 diabetes. Study-wide results and limits: Significant though moderate, a shortening of TCRB CDR3s appeared in all four CD4+ subsets of Type 1 diabetes patients.

The CDR3 runs 16 residues. Germline V gene lookup returns CDR1 SGHNT and CDR2 YYREEE (reference sequence). V was cut by 4 bases and J by 4 bases, with 20 bases left in between. A few counts support this clone. As yet, its antigen is unknown. Expressed TCRB transcripts were sequenced because the entire RNA isolate underwent reverse transcription. Sequencing was performed with immunoSEQ multiplex PCR; in TCRdb, only in-frame clones are kept and a portion is missing. The repertoire includes 120,000 to 150,000 clones, about 13% of them detected once, and 1.3% sits in the top ten. This sequence originates from a man between 18 and 35 years old with type 1 diabetes. The chain couples TRBV5-4 to TRBJ1-2, with D perhaps TRBD1 (5 bases). The material sequenced was central memory CD4+ T cells from blood. CDR3 amino acids: CASSQGPIPQGYGYTF. In DNA, the CDR3 is TGTGCCAGCAGCCAAGGACCCATTCCGCAGGGCTATGGCTACACCTTC.